This is a list of T cell receptor beta chains from one sample in a study of long-term antiretroviral therapy in people with HIV. The table came from immunoSEQ multiplex PCR; TCRdb's copy has only in-frame clones and leaves some out. The table shows under 30,000 clones, with 94% occurring only once. The specimen was unsorted PBMCs, collected around 7.4 years after starting antiretroviral therapy. Every receptor here comes from a man in his fifties with HIV. The CDR3 runs from the conserved cysteine through the conserved F or W.

CDR3: CASSIVQGLTEAFF
V: TRBV19

CDR3: CASGGRTVNTGELFF
V: TRBV6-1

CDR3: CASSFSGSTNEKLFF
V: TRBV28

CDR3: CASSQDEQGLRYTF
V: TRBV4-3

CDR3: CASSETARLTDTQYF
V: TRBV6-1

CDR3: CASSLTTSGADEQYF
V: TRBV18

CDR3: CASGELGIYSPLHF
V: TRBV6-1

CDR3: CAIGDRLNTGELFF
V: TRBV10-3

CDR3: CASSLSLAGVADTQYF
V: TRBV11-1

CDR3: CASSEGGYDEQYF
V: TRBV6-5

CDR3: CASSDPSRALGTEAFF
V: TRBV27

CDR3: CASSLAGGPNEQFF
V: TRBV6-5

CDR3: CASSQVMSGGVNTGELFF
V: TRBV4-1

CDR3: CASSKVACSLLHF
V: TRBV21-1

CDR3: CASSLGVAVNNEQFF
V: TRBV11-2

CDR3: CASSRTGGWETQYF
V: TRBV14

CDR3: CASRLALNTGELFF
V: TRBV21-1

CDR3: CASSIRGDMNTEAFF
V: TRBV19

CDR3: CAISGISTDTQYF
V: TRBV10-3

CDR3: CASSGGKNSYEQYF
V: TRBV2

CDR3: CASSPTLVNTEAFF
V: TRBV4-3

CDR3: CACRGSGANVLTF
V: TRBV30

CDR3: CASSWDGSSYEQYF
V: TRBV6-1

CDR3: CASTSSGTLGGEQFF
V: TRBV27

CDR3: CASSKRSGQGVTNQPQHF
V: TRBV21-1

CDR3: CSADRENTGELFF
V: TRBV29-1

CDR3: CASSAQGHNTGELFF
V: TRBV2

CDR3: CASSSPHQGEPYEQYF
V: TRBV27

CDR3: CASRTGTGESPLHF
V: TRBV6-5